Here is one TCR beta chain with its context. The data originate from a study of PD-L1 blockade in urothelial cancer. Regarding time point: peripheral blood 6 weeks after treatment start. Patients' cancers were locally advanced or metastatic urothelial carcinomas. Germline values: CDR1 SGHAT, CDR2 FQNNGV. The CDR3 extends over 17 amino acids. The V end was cut by 5 bases, the J end by 4 bases, with 22 bases between. Measured with immunoSEQ multiplex PCR; TCRdb has only the in-frame clones, and not every one. The sample shows 100,000 to 150,000 clones, approximately 85% of them seen only once. The TCR originated in a man between 50 and 59 years old with urothelial cancer. The chain is built from TRBV11-2 and TRBJ2-3, with D maybe TRBD2 (6 bases). Sequenced here: PBMCs, sampled around atezolizumab (anti-PD-L1) treatment. The CDR3 loop is CASSRGIERARADTQYF. DNA for the CDR3: TGTGCCAGCAGCCGGGGCATCGAGCGGGCCAGGGCAGATACGCAGTATTTT.